This T cell receptor (beta chain) was sequenced for a study of blood T cells in healthy people across ages. Study-wide results and limits: Whereas aged donors had fewer naive CD4+ cells, long-lived donors had more of them and higher diversity.

The study recruited healthy Caucasian donors from Russia who were aged about 6 to 90. The ends lost 8 bases at V and 4 bases at J; junction bases unmatched: 12. The CDR3 totals 15 residues. Germline CDR1 reads MNHEY; CDR2 reads SVGAGI. This clonotype was seen more than once but under ten times. What it binds is not known. Combining a sample-barcoded 5' primer with a J-beta primer mix, a second PCR ran for roughly 6 to 12 cycles. Template switching added a 12-random-nucleotide identifier to every cDNA molecule. The study obtained at least 3 million CDR3-containing paired-end reads from every sample. TCRdb used MiXCR to reprocess the 5' RACE reads, holding one entry per CDR3 protein. The data hold around 1,700,000 distinct CDR3 sequences, with 28% observed a single time.

The sample was blood. The rearrangement links TRBV6-5 to TRBJ1-2; 8 positions agree with TRBD1. The receptor comes from a woman in her 30s in good health. CDR3 nucleotide sequence: TGTGCCAGCGTTGGACAGGGAGCGATAGGCTATGGCTACACCTTC. Encoded protein: CASVGQGAIGYGYTF.